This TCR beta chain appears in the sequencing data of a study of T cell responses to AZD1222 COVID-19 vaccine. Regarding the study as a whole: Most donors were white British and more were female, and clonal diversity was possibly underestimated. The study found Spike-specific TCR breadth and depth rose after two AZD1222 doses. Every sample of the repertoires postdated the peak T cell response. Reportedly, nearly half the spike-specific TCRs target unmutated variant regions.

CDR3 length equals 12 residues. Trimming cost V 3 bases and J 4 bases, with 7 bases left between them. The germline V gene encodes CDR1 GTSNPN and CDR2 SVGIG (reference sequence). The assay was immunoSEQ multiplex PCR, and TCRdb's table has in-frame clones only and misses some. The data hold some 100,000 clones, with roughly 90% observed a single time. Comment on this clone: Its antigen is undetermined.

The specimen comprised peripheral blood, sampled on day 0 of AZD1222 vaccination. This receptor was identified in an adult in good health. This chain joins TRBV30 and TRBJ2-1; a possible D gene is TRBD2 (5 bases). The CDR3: CAWSRGYNEQFF. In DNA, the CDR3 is TGTGCCTGGAGCCGCGGGTACAATGAGCAGTTCTTC. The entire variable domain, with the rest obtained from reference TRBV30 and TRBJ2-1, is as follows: SQTIHQWPATLVQPVGSPLSLECTVEGTSNPNLYWYRQAAGRGLQLLFYSVGIGQISSEVPQNLSASRPQDRQFILSSKKLLLSDSGFYLCAWSRGYNEQFFGPGTRLTVL.